The 3 T cell receptor beta chains below were found in one sample sequenced in a study of neurological immune-mediated disorders. TCRdb recomputed calls from the 5' RACE reads with MiXCR, one row per CDR3 protein. The sample holds some 38,000 distinct CDR3 sequences, approximately 5.1% seen once. Material: CD4+ T cells from blood. These receptors originate from a man aged 18-30 years in good health.

This clonotype was observed many times. The V and J genes are TRBV6-2 or TRBV6-3 and TRBJ2-2; D gene uncertain. Per the germline V gene, CDR1 is MNHEY and CDR2 is SVGEGT. The CDR3 covers 13 residues. The V and J ends lost 6 bases and 7 bases respectively, with 12 bases between them. CDR3 DNA sequence: TGTGCCAGCAGACTATGGGCTAGCGGGGAGCTGTTTTTT. The encoded protein is CASRLWASGELFF.

This clonotype was recorded at least ten times. V is TRBV5-6 and J is TRBJ1-1; possible D gene TRBD1, 5 bases. This CDR3 contains 17 residues. The V end was cut by 4 bases, the J end by 7 bases, with 26 bases between. Germline lookup yields CDR1 SGHDT and CDR2 YYEEEE. The CDR3 loop is CASSLIKVRGRRGEAFF. As DNA, the CDR3 is TGTGCCAGCAGCCTGATAAAGGTCCGGGGCCGTAGGGGTGAAGCTTTCTTT.

This clonotype was counted at least ten times. This sequence joins TRBV15 and TRBJ1-1; no definite D call. V was pared by 1 base and J by 7 bases, with 16 bases between. The CDR3 has 15 amino acids. Germline V gene sequence: CDR1 LNHNV, CDR2 YYDKDF (reference sequence). In nucleotides, the CDR3 is TGTGCCACCAGCAGAGGGTGGCGTGGCGGGGTTGAAGCTTTCTTT. Its translation is CATSRGWRGGVEAFF. The full variable domain, completed using reference TRBV15 and TRBJ1-1, is DAMVIQNPRYQVTQFGKPVTLSCSQTLNHNVMYWYQQKSSQAPKLLFHYYDKDFNNEADTPDNFQSRRPNTSFCFLDIRSPGLGDTAMYLCATSRGWRGGVEAFFGQGTRLTVV.